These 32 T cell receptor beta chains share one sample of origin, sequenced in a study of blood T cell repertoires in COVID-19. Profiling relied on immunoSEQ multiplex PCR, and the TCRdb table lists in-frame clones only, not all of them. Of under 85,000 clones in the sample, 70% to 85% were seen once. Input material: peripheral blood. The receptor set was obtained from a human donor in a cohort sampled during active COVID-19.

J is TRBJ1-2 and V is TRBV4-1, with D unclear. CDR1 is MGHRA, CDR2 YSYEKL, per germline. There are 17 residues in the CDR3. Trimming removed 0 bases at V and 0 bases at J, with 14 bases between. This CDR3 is CASSQDRIGRTNYGYTF. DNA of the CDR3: TGCGCCAGCAGCCAAGATCGGATAGGGAGAACTAACTATGGCTACACCTTC.

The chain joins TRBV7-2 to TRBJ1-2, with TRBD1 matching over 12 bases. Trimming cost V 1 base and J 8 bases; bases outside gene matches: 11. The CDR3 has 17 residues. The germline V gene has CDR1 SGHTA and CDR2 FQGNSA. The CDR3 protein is CASSLGGTGGRGGGYTF. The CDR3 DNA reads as TGTGCCAGCAGCTTAGGCGGGACAGGGGGCCGGGGTGGAGGCTACACCTTC.

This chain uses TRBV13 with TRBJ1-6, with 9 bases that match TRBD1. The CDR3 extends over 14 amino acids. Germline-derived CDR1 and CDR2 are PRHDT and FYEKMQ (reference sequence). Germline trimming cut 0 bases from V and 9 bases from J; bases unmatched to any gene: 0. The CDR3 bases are TGTGCCAGCAGCTTAGGGGACAGGGGTTCACCCCTCCACTTT. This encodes CASSLGDRGSPLHF.

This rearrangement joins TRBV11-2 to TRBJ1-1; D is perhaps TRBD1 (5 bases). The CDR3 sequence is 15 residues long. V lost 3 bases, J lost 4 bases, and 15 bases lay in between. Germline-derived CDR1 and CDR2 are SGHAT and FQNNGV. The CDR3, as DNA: TGTGCCAGCAGCTTTATAAGGGGCGTTGGCACTGAAGCTTTCTTT. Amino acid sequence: CASSFIRGVGTEAFF.

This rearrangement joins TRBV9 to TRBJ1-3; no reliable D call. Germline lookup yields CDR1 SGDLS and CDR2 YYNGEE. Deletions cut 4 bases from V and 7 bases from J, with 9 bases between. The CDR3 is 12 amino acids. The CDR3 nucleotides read TGTGCCAGCAGCCCCTCGGAGAACACCATATATTTT. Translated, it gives CASSPSENTIYF. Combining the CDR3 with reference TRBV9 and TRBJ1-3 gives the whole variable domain DSGVTQTPKHLITATGQRVTLRCSPRSGDLSVYWYQQSLDQGLQFLIQYYNGEERAKGNILERFSAQQFPDLHSELNLSSLELGDSALYFCASSPSENTIYFGEGSWLTVV.

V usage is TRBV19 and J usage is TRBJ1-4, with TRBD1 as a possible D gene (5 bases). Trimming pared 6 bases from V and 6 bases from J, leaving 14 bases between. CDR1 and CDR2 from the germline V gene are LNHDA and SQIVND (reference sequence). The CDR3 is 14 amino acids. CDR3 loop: CASRAGSSDEKLFF. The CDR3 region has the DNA TGTGCCAGTAGGGCAGGGTCGAGTGATGAAAAACTGTTTTTT.

As DNA, the CDR3 is TGTGCCAGCAGTTTGGGAGGTAGGGGATGGTACTTC. Its translation: CASSLGGRGWYF. The chain carries TRBV12-3 or TRBV12-4 and TRBJ2-7, with D possibly being TRBD2 (6 bases). The CDR3 has 12 residues. Trimming pared 3 bases from V and 12 bases from J, leaving 15 bases between.

CDR3 sequence reads: CASSPIGTGVGYTF. The CDR3 coding sequence is TGTGCCAGCAGCCCTATAGGGACAGGGGTAGGCTACACCTTC. This sequence joins TRBV6-6 and TRBJ1-2; 10 bases agree with TRBD1. Germline lookup yields CDR1 MNHNY and CDR2 SVGAGI (reference sequence). The CDR3 contains 14 residues. After removal of 6 bases from V and 8 bases from J, the junction contained 9 bases not matched to a gene.

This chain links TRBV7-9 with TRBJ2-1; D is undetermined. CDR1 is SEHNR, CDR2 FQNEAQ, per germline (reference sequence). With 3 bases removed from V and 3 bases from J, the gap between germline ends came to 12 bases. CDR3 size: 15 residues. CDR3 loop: CASSFRKTIYNEQFF. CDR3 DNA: TGTGCCAGCAGCTTCAGAAAAACCATCTACAATGAGCAGTTCTTC.

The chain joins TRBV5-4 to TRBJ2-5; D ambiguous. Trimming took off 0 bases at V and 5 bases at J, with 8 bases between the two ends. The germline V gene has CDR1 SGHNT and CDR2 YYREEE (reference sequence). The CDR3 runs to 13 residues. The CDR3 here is CASSLGSSETQYF. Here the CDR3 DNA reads TGTGCCAGCAGCTTGGGCAGTAGCGAGACCCAGTACTTC.

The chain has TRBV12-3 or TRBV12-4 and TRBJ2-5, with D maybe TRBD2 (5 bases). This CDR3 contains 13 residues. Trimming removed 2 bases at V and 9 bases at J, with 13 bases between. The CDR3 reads CASSLRDEGSQYF. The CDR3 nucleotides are TGTGCCAGCAGTTTAAGGGATGAGGGCTCCCAGTACTTC.

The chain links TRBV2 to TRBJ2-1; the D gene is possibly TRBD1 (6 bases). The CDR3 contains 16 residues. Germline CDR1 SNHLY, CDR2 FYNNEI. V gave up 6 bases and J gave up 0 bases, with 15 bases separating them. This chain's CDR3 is CASRPQGTSSYNEQFF. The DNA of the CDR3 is TGTGCCAGCAGACCTCAGGGGACAAGCTCCTACAATGAGCAGTTCTTC.

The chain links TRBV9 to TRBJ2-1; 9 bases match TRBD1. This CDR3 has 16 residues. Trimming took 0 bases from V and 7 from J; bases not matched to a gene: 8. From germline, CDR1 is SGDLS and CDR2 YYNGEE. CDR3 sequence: CASSVGGGQGWNEQFF. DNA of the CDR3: TGTGCCAGCAGCGTAGGGGGGGGACAGGGATGGAATGAGCAGTTCTTC.

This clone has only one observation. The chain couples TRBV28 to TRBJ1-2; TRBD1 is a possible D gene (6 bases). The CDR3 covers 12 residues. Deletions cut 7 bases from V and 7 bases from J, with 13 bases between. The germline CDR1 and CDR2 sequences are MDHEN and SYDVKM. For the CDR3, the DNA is TGTGCCAGCACTACAGGGTCGGTTGGCTACACCTTC. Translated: CASTTGSVGYTF.

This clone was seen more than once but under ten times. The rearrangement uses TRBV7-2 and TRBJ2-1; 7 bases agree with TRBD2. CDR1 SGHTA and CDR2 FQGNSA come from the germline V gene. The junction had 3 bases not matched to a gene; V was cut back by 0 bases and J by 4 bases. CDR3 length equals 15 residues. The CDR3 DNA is TGTGCCAGCAGCTTAGCGGCTAGCGGTTACAATGAGCAGTTCTTC. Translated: CASSLAASGYNEQFF.

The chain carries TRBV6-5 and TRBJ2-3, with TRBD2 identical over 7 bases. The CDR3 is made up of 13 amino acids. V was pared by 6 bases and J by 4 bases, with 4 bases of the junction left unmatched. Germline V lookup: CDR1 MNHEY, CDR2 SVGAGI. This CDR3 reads CASRWEGSDTQYF. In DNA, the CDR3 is TGTGCCAGCAGGTGGGAGGGGTCAGATACGCAGTATTTT.

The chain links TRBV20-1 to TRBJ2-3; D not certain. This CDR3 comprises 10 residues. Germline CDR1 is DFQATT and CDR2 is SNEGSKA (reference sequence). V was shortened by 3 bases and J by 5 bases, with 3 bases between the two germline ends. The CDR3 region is CSASRDTQYF. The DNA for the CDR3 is TGCAGTGCTAGCCGAGATACGCAGTATTTT.

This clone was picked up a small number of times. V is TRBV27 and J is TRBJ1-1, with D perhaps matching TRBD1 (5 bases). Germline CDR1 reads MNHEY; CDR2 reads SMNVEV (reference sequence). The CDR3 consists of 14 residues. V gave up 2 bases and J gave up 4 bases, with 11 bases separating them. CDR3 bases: TGTGCCAGCAGTTTAGGGCGGGGCCCCACTGAAGCTTTCTTT. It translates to CASSLGRGPTEAFF.

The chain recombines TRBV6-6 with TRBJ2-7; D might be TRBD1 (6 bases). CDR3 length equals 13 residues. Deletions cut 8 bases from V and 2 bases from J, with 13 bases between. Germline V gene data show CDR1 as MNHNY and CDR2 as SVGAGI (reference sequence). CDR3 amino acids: CASCIGDTYEQYF. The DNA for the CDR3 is TGTGCCAGCTGTATAGGGGACACCTACGAGCAGTACTTC.

The CDR3 reads CASSLSGTGFTDTQYF. The CDR3 region has the DNA TGTGCCAGCAGCTTATCGGGGACAGGTTTCACGGATACGCAGTATTTT. V and J are TRBV13 and TRBJ2-3; TRBD1 matches 8 bases. The CDR3 spans 16 residues. Germline V CDR1 and CDR2: PRHDT, FYEKMQ (reference sequence). The ends lost 2 bases at V and 6 bases at J; junction bases unmatched: 10.

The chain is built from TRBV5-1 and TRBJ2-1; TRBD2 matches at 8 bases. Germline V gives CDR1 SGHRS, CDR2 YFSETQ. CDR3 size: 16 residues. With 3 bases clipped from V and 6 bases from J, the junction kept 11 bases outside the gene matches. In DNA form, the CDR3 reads TGCGCCAGCAGCTCCCTAGCGGGTTCAACCCCCAATGAGCAGTTCTTC. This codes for CASSSLAGSTPNEQFF. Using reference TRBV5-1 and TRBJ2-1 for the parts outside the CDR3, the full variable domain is KAGVTQTPRYLIKTRGQQVTLSCSPISGHRSVSWYQQTPGQGLQFLFEYFSETQRNKGNFPGRFSGRQFSNSRSEMNVSTLELGDSALYLCASSSLAGSTPNEQFFGPGTRLTVL.

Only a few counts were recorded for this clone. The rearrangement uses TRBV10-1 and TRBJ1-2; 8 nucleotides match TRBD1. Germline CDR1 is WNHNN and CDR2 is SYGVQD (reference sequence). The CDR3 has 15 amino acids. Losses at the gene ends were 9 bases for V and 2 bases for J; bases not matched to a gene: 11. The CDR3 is CASTRQGIRNYGYTF. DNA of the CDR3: TGCGCCAGTACTCGACAGGGGATAAGAAACTATGGCTACACCTTC.

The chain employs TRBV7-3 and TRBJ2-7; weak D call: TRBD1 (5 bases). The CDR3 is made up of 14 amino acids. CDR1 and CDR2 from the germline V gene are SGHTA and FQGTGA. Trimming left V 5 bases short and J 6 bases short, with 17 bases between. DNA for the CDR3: TGTGCCAGCAGCCCCAGTAGGGGCAGATCCGAGCAGTACTTC. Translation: CASSPSRGRSEQYF. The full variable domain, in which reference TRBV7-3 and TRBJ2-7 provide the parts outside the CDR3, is GAGVSQTPSNKVTEKGKYVELRCDPISGHTALYWYRQSLGQGPEFLIYFQGTGAADDSGLPNDRFFAVRPEGSVSTLKIQRTERGDSAVYLCASSPSRGRSEQYFGPGTRLTVT.

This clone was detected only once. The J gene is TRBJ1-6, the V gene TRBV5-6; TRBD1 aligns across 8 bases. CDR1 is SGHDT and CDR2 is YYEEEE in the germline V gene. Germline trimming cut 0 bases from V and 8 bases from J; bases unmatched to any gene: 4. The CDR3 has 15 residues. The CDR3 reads CASSLGTGYDSPLHF. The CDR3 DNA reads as TGTGCCAGCAGCTTGGGGACAGGGTATGATTCACCCCTCCACTTT.

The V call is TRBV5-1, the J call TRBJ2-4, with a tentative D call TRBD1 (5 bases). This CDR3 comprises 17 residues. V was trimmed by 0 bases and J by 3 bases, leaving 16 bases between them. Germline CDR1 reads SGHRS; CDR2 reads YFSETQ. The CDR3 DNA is TGCGCCAGCAGCTTGGCCGGACAAGCTGGGGACAAAAACATTCAGTACTTC. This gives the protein CASSLAGQAGDKNIQYF.

The CDR3 DNA is TGTGCCAGCAGTTACTCGAGTTTCAGAGGAGAGACCCAGTACTTC. Encoded protein: CASSYSSFRGETQYF. This chain links TRBV6-2 or TRBV6-3 with TRBJ2-5; D unresolved. Germline CDR1 MNHEY, CDR2 SVGEGT. V was shortened by 0 bases and J by 4 bases, with 12 bases between the two germline ends. The CDR3 spans 15 residues.

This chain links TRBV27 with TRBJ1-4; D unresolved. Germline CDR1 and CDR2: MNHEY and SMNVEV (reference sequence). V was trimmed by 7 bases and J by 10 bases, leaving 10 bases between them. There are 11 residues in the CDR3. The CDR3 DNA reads TGTGCCAGCAATCCCGCCAGAAAACTGTTTTTT. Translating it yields CASNPARKLFF. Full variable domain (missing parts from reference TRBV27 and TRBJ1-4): EAQVTQNPRYLITVTGKKLTVTCSQNMNHEYMSWYRQDPGLGLRQIYYSMNVEVTDKGDVPEGYKVSRKEKRNFPLILESPSPNQTSLYFCASNPARKLFFGSGTQLSVL.

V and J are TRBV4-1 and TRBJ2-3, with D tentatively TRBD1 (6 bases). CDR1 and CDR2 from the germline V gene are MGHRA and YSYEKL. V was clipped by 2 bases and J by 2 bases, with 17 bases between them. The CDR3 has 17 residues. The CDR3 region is CASSQPYTGPITDTQYF. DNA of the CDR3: TGCGCCAGCAGCCAACCGTACACAGGGCCTATCACAGATACGCAGTATTTT.

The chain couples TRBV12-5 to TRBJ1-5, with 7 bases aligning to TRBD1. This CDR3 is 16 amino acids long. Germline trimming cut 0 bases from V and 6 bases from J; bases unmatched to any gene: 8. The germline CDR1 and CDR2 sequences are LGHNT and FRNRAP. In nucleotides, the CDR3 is TGTGCTAGTGGTTTGGTAGTGTGGCAGGGGGTTCAGCCCCAGCATTTT. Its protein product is CASGLVVWQGVQPQHF. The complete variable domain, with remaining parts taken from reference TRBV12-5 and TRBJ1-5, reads DARVTQTPRHKVTEMGQEVTMRCQPILGHNTVFWYRQTMMQGLELLAYFRNRAPLDDSGMPKDRFSAEMPDATLATLKIQPSEPRDSAVYFCASGLVVWQGVQPQHFGDGTRLSIL.

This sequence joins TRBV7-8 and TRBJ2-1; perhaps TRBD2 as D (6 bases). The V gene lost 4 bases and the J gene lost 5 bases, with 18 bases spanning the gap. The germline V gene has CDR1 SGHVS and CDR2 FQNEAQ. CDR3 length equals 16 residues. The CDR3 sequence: CASSWPMGRTNNEQFF. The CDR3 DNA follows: TGTGCCAGCAGCTGGCCGATGGGACGGACTAACAATGAGCAGTTCTTC.

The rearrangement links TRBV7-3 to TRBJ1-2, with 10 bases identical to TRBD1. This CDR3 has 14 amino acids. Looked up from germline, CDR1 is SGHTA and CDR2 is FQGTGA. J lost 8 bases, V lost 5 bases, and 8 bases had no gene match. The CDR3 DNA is TGTGCCAGCAGCCGAACCCGGGACAGGGGAGGCTACACCTTC. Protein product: CASSRTRDRGGYTF.

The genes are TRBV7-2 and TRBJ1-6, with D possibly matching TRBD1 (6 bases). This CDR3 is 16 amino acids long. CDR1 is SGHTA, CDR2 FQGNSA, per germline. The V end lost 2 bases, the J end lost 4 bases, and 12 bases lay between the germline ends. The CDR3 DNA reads TGTGCCAGCAGCTTAAGTACAGGGTGGTATAATTCACCCCTCCACTTT. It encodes CASSLSTGWYNSPLHF.